Following are 9 T cell receptor beta chains from one sample sequenced in a study of response to subunit inactivated influenza vaccine. TCRdb re-called the RT-PCR reads with MiXCR, one entry per CDR3 protein. The sample lists about half a million distinct CDR3 sequences, 10% to 11% occurring once. The specimen comprised PBMCs from blood, sampled more than 35 days after vaccination. The source is a man over 45 who received an inactivated influenza vaccine.

This clonotype was detected ten times or more. The V gene is TRBV5-1, the J gene TRBJ2-1, with 14 bases that match TRBD2. Germline CDR1 reads SGHRS; CDR2 reads YFSETQ. V lost 3 bases to trimming and J lost 8 bases; unmatched junction nucleotides: 4. CDR3 length: 15 amino acids. The CDR3 bases are TGCGCCAGCAGCTCGGGACTAGCGGGAGTAGATGAGCAGTTCTTC. Amino acids: CASSSGLAGVDEQFF.

Ten or more counts support this clonotype. This chain uses TRBV12-3 or TRBV12-4 with TRBJ2-5; D uncertain. The ends were cut back, 7 bases at V and 0 bases at J, with 9 bases in the middle. This CDR3 has 13 amino acids. For the CDR3, the DNA is TGTGCCAGCACCGAGACGGACCAAGAGACCCAGTACTTC. Translated, it gives CASTETDQETQYF.

The chain links TRBV20-1 to TRBJ2-5; 7 nucleotides line up with TRBD2. V shed 3 bases and J 5 bases; nucleotides not matched to a gene: 9. This CDR3 comprises 14 residues. Germline V gene data show CDR1 as DFQATT and CDR2 as SNEGSKA (reference sequence). The CDR3 DNA is TGCAGTGCTAGCTCAGGCGGGAGAAGGGAGACCCAGTACTTC. It codes for CSASSGGRRETQYF.

V is TRBV7-2 and J is TRBJ1-1; possibly TRBD1 for D (5 bases). Germline V CDR1 and CDR2: SGHTA, FQGNSA. The CDR3 consists of 14 residues. V dropped 6 bases and J dropped 0 bases, with 11 bases sitting between them. The CDR3 DNA sequence: TGTGCCAGCAGAATGACAGACATGAACACTGAAGCTTTCTTT. Protein sequence: CASRMTDMNTEAFF.

This clonotype was detected a few times. CDR3 residues: CSARDRGLLGTQYF. The CDR3 region has the DNA TGCAGTGCTAGGGACAGGGGACTTTTAGGGACCCAGTACTTC. The V and J genes are TRBV20-1 and TRBJ2-5, with TRBD1 matching over 9 bases. From germline, CDR1 is DFQATT and CDR2 SNEGSKA (reference sequence). V lost 3 bases and J lost 7; bases outside the gene matches: 9. The CDR3 covers 14 residues.

The chain is built from TRBV5-1 and TRBJ2-3; D call uncertain. Germline-derived CDR1 and CDR2 are SGHRS and YFSETQ. V lost 2 bases and J 6 bases, leaving 13 bases between the germline ends. The CDR3 is made up of 14 amino acids. CDR3 nucleotides: TGCGCCAGCAGCTTTGGGCAGGATGGGGATACGCAGTATTTT. The encoded protein is CASSFGQDGDTQYF. The whole variable domain, filled in from reference TRBV5-1 and TRBJ2-3, reads KAGVTQTPRYLIKTRGQQVTLSCSPISGHRSVSWYQQTPGQGLQFLFEYFSETQRNKGNFPGRFSGRQFSNSRSEMNVSTLELGDSALYLCASSFGQDGDTQYFGPGTRLTVL.

V and J are TRBV6-2 or TRBV6-3 and TRBJ2-7, with a possible D match to TRBD1 (5 bases). The CDR3 is 16 amino acids. Germline V gene lookup returns CDR1 MNHEY and CDR2 SVGEGT. V lost 4 bases and J lost 0, with 16 bases in between. CDR3 region: CASSSDLHDSSYEQYF. For the CDR3, the DNA is TGTGCCAGCAGTTCTGACCTTCACGACAGCTCCTACGAGCAGTACTTC.

The V call is TRBV29-1, the J call TRBJ2-1; D gene unclear. The V gene lost 7 bases and the J gene lost 9 bases, with 13 bases spanning the gap. CDR3 length: 11 amino acids. Germline CDR1 reads SQVTM; CDR2 reads ANQGSEA. CDR3 bases: TGCAGCGCCGAAGGTGGGTTTGAGCAGTTCTTC. This codes for CSAEGGFEQFF.

In its sample, this clonotype was seen many times. The chain combines TRBV5-5 with TRBJ1-2; 7 bases align to TRBD1. CDR3 size: 16 residues. The J segment lost 5 bases and the V segment lost 3 bases, leaving 13 bases of the junction unmatched. Germline V gives CDR1 SGHKS, CDR2 YYEKEE (reference sequence). CDR3 nucleotide sequence: TGTGCCAGCAGCTCCGAGCCGGGACAGATCTTTTATGGCTACACCTTC. It encodes CASSSEPGQIFYGYTF.